This record covers a single TCR beta chain. The antigen it recognizes is unknown. The sample holds no much larger clone one base away, and base qualities are not on file. This sample was taken from a study of blood T cell repertoires in COVID-19 (dated by TCRdb to about 2020). Regarding the complete study: Collaborator samples came from the United States, Italy and Spain and covered acute and convalescent phases of COVID-19. Where available, HLA class I and class II types were taken from metadata supplied by the sample provider and were not determined by assay-based typing. Sample metadata almost always included a de-identified subject ID, COVID-19 status, age in years and sex. A freely available public database, intended as a resource for researchers studying the immune response to SARS-CoV-2, is where the repertoires were released. The samples were drawn from the first 160 participants of the ongoing ImmuneRACE study and from 1,254 subjects provided by 6 global collaborators. The material from the prospective study consisted of cDNA or gDNA derived from T cells, B-cell-depleted T cells, or PBMCs. Subjects who had been exposed to COVID-19, were actively infected with it, or had recovered from it provided the deeply sampled blood TCRbeta repertoires that made up the dataset. Study-level results and caveats: The amount of clinical and demographic metadata varied by source and participant and was provided uncurated.

Trimming takes 5 bases from V and 4 bases from J, and the germline ends sit 9 bases apart. Taken from the germline V gene, the CDR1 and CDR2 loops are KGHDR and SFDVKD. Taken from cysteine to phenylalanine, the CDR3 has 13 residues. Only the CDR3 region is kept as DNA, spanning 39 bases read in frame from base 1. The immunoSEQ Assay, a bias-controlled multiplex PCR, was used to amplify TCRbeta CDR3 regions from genomic DNA. The authors' pipeline ran thus. The number of nucleated cells in each sample was estimated by amplification of reference gene primers within the assay. To quantify the absolute abundance of each unique TCRbeta CDR3 rearrangement, sequence reads were collapsed and filtered. For each sample, productive Simpson clonality was calculated by taking the square root of Simpson's diversity index across productive rearrangements. TCRdb took over this immuneACCESS table, retaining in-frame rearrangements with V and J assigned. Such tables are incomplete; in checked studies, under half of the missing clones stem from an unresolved V gene, and the remainder is unexplained. V and J calls and clone size follow that table, whereas D and trimming were derived from the DNA. The table for this sample lists tens of thousands of clones; roughly 84% of them were counted only once. About a sixth of the sample belongs to the ten largest clones.

Each collaborating institution followed its own protocols to collect whole blood in K2EDTA tubes. For TCRbeta analysis, collaborators shipped samples in one of three forms: frozen whole blood, isolated PBMCs, or DNA extracted from either of those sample types. The sequence joins TRBV24-1 to TRBJ2-3; a tentative D call is TRBD1 (6 bases match). The source material was peripheral blood. This clonotype was obtained from a human donor with active COVID-19. The donor label of this sample is uncertain. CDR3 protein: CATSGQGPDTQYF. The DNA sequence is given as TGTGCCACCAGTGGTCAGGGGCCAGATACGCAGTATTTT.